A single sample gave rise to the 4 T cell receptor beta chains below, sequenced in a study of shared clonotypes between healthy human individuals. Measured with immunoSEQ multiplex PCR; TCRdb has only the in-frame clones, and not every one. Of over 2,000,000 clones in the sample, over 85% were seen once. CD8 cells regarded as naive lacked CD45RO, were positively chosen for CCR7, and omitted terminally differentiated effector memory CD45RA+ cells. The specimen sequenced was naive CD8+ T cells from PBMCs. All receptors derive from a man aged 18 to 35 in good health. Some clones in this sample may be carry-over from other donors' samples.

This chain joins TRBV4-2 and TRBJ2-3, with 11 bases fitting TRBD2. Germline trimming cut 3 bases from V and 1 base from J; bases unmatched to any gene: 15. The germline V gene encodes CDR1 LGHNA and CDR2 YNFKEQ. This CDR3 region has 20 residues. The CDR3 DNA is TGTGCCAGCAGCCATGAACCCCCGCCTCTACTAGCGGGAGGCACAGATACGCAGTATTTT. This codes for CASSHEPPPLLAGGTDTQYF.

To note about this clone: This specimen includes other DNA sequences encoding the same CDR3. The V gene is TRBV27, the J gene TRBJ2-1, with TRBD2 matching 9 bases. CDR1 and CDR2 from the germline V gene are MNHEY and SMNVEV (reference sequence). The length of the CDR3 is 15 residues. V lost 5 bases to trimming and J lost 3 bases; unmatched junction nucleotides: 5. The CDR3 bases are TGTGCCAGCAGTCCAGCGGGAGGTGGCTACAATGAGCAGTTCTTC. Translation gives CASSPAGGGYNEQFF.

The chain uses TRBV27 and TRBJ2-7; tentatively, D is TRBD1 (5 bases). Deletions cut 4 bases from V and 9 bases from J, with 16 bases between. Germline V gene data show CDR1 as MNHEY and CDR2 as SMNVEV (reference sequence). The CDR3 length is 13 residues. The CDR3 is CASSSTGLWGQYF. CDR3 coding DNA: TGTGCCAGCAGTTCTACAGGTCTTTGGGGGCAGTACTTC.

This chain connects TRBV18 to TRBJ2-7; D is ambiguous. Trimming stripped 2 bases from V and 0 bases from J, with 14 bases between. The CDR3 is 16 amino acids. The germline V gene has CDR1 KGHSH and CDR2 LQKENI. CDR3 region: CASSPYSGLGSYEQYF. The DNA of the CDR3 is TGTGCCAGCTCACCATATTCCGGCCTAGGCTCCTACGAGCAGTACTTC.